The present entry profiles one T cell receptor (beta chain) with its context. Its target is not known. These data come from a study of cytomegalovirus exposure and HLA in healthy donors. Trimming took 0 bases from V and 0 from J; bases not matched to a gene: 5. There are 15 residues in the CDR3. Per the germline V gene, CDR1 is SQVTM and CDR2 is ANQGSEA. Study conclusions and caveats: Overall, about 160 TCR beta chains were annotated as cytomegalovirus-associated.

Here immunoSEQ multiplex PCR was the method, and the copy in TCRdb shows in-frame clones only, minus some. The top ten clones hold 2.5% to 3% of a sample with 150,000 to 200,000 clones, around 89% of them seen once. What was sequenced was PBMCs. The source is a man aged 18 to 30 in good health and CMV-seronegative. The chain has TRBV29-1 and TRBJ2-7, with 7 positions matching TRBD1. CDR3 residues: CSVEDHRGSSYEQYF. CDR3 bases: TGCAGCGTTGAAGATCACAGGGGTAGCTCCTACGAGCAGTACTTC.